This T cell receptor beta chain was observed in a study of PD-1 blockade in classical Hodgkin lymphoma (dated by TCRdb to 2019 to 2021). Turning to the overall study: Nivolumab dosing was 3 mg/kg intravenously every 2 weeks, continuing until either disease progression or unacceptable toxicity. A peripheral blood immune signature of response to PD-1 blockade in classical Hodgkin lymphoma was defined using TCR beta sequencing and CyTOF. Broad study findings and their caveats: By C4D1, a significant rise was seen in CD4+ TCR diversity but not in CD8+ TCR diversity (p=0.0027 vs p=0.16), and the rise was most apparent among complete responders (p=0.02). Baseline TCR diversity was reported as lower in newly diagnosed patients than in healthy donors, and lower still in relapsed/refractory patients. Lower diversity was seen in patients whose nivolumab began less than 1 year after ASCT, and these patients were left out of later analyses so that immune reconstitution would not confound the results. Trial patients achieving complete response had baseline diversity similar to newly diagnosed patients, whereas partial responders and progressors had significantly lower diversity. The study covered only a single clinical trial cohort, and the causes of the repertoire differences, possibly disease activity or prior therapy, were still not defined.

The Qiagen DNeasy kit was used to extract genomic DNA from unsorted PBMCs and from the negatively selected CD4+ and CD8+ fractions. TCR beta CDR3 regions were amplified by immunoSEQ multiplex PCR using primers annealing to V and J segments. A synthetic immune receptor repertoire was used to minimize amplification bias, and any residual bias was removed computationally once sequencing was done. Turning to the authors' computational methods: Custom Python scripts were used to quantify repertoire diversity as the Shannon entropy index. The unsorted, CD4+ and CD8+ repertoires were each analyzed separately, with the exception of combined analyses, where CD4+ and CD8+ sequences were merged in silico. A clone was considered expanded if an increase in frequency of at least 2-fold after treatment relative to C1D1 was found, and a pseudocount of 0.5 was applied to clones undetected at baseline. Singleton clones were defined as clones with 0 or 1 copy at C1D1, and non-singleton clones were defined as clones with 2 or more copies. Clones expanded in unsorted samples were annotated as CD4+, CD8+ or unknown by matching protein sequences in sorted samples from the same patient. Wilcoxon tests were applied to paired samples to test diversity changes from C1D1 to C4D1. Here the immuneACCESS table is served through TCRdb, limited to in-frame sequences with V and J called. Missing clones are a known gap in these copies; in checked studies unresolved V genes cover under half, and the rest lacks a known reason. V, J and clone size are those of that table, while D and trimming were read from the DNA. A total of 15,000 or so clones appear in this sample, approximately 80% of them only once. The ten most abundant clones make up 24% of the sample.

In regard to this clone: This clone's antigen is unknown. Qualities for individual bases were not recorded, and no much larger clone is one base off.

The time point label for this specimen denotes: cycle 1 day 1 (C1D1), immediately before nivolumab initiation. Relapse after autologous stem cell transplantation had occurred in all trial patients, and cohorts A, B and C were distinguished by prior brentuximab vedotin exposure. The trial cohort was composed of about 58 patients with relapsed/refractory classical Hodgkin lymphoma, for whom complete response, partial response or progressive disease was recorded as best overall response. Single-agent nivolumab was administered to trial patients in the multi-cohort phase II CheckMate 205 trial. An independent review committee assessed best overall response using the 2007 International Working Group response criteria. Trial PBMCs were collected immediately before nivolumab initiation (C1D1) and during therapy at cycle 2 day 1 and cycle 4 day 1. Peripheral blood was collected in 8 mL Vacutainer Cell Preparation Tubes, from which PBMCs were isolated by centrifugation and then cryopreserved.

Material: peripheral blood mononuclear cells (PBMCs), obtained at baseline. The source of this sequence is a human donor with classical Hodgkin lymphoma.

The CDR3 here reads CASSLRTSGGNEQFF. In nucleotides, the sequence is TGCGCCAGCAGCCTCAGGACTAGCGGGGGAAATGAGCAGTTCTTC. This sequence uses TRBV5-1 and TRBJ2-1; TRBD2 fits 13 bases in the junction. For CDR1 and CDR2, the germline V gene lists SGHRS and YFSETQ. Clipping removes 4 bases from V and 7 bases from J, with 5 as the unmatched junction base count. There are 15 amino acids in the CDR3, from cysteine to phenylalanine inclusive. Left in the record is the CDR3 DNA by itself, 45 bases read in frame from the first base.